The next 5 T cell receptor beta chains were all read from a single sample in a study of monozygotic twins with inflammatory bowel disease (dated by TCRdb to about 2019). The library came from 5' RACE. Sequencing relied on an Illumina HiSeq 2500. After the reads were reprocessed by TCRdb, one entry was made per CDR3 protein sequence, with no DNA. The sample table holds about 210,000 distinct CDR3 sequences. 1.5% to 2% of the sample belongs to the ten largest clones. The sequencing input was blood. Source of these receptors: a human donor with ulcerative colitis or Crohn's disease, or a healthy co-twin of an affected twin (not recorded which).

This chain connects TRBV7-8 to TRBJ2-1; TCRdb indicates TRBD1, and absent DNA this call remains unverified. The CDR3 covers 15 residues. From germline, CDR1 is SGHVS and CDR2 FQNEAQ. The chain's CDR3 is CASVRGRGGENEQFF.

The V call is TRBV6-1, the J call TRBJ2-5; TCRdb reports TRBD1, a call that lacks DNA to check it against. Per the germline V gene, CDR1 is MNHNS and CDR2 is SASEGT. This CDR3 spans 14 amino acids. The chain's CDR3 is CAIKPTGVFGTQYF.

This chain links TRBV10-2 with TRBJ2-7; no DNA is available, so the TRBD1 call from TCRdb remains unchecked. This CDR3 has 14 residues. Germline-derived CDR1 and CDR2 are WSHSY and SAAADI. CDR3 loop: CASSIAREPYEQYF.

The V and J genes are TRBV9 and TRBJ2-3; TCRdb's D call of TRBD1 is untestable without DNA. The CDR3 covers 14 residues. Germline V CDR1 and CDR2: SGDLS, YYNGEE. CDR3 sequence reads: CASSVVGATDTQYF.

This chain joins TRBV20-1 and TRBJ2-1; TCRdb returns TRBD2, unconfirmable since there is no DNA. Germline CDR1 DFQATT, CDR2 SNEGSKA (reference sequence). This CDR3 has 14 amino acids. The CDR3 spells CSAPPSGGADEQFF.